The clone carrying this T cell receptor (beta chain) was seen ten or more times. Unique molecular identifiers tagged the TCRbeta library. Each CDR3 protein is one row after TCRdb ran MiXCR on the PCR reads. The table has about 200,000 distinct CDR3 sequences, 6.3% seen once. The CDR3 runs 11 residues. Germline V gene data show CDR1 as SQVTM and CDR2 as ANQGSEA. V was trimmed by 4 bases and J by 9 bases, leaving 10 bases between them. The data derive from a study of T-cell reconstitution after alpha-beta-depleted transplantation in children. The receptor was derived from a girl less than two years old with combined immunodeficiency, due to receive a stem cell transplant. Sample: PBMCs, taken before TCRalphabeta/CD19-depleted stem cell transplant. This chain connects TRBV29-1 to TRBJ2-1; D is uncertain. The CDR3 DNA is TGCAGCGTTGTGTATCAGAGTGAGCAGTTCTTC. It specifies CSVVYQSEQFF.